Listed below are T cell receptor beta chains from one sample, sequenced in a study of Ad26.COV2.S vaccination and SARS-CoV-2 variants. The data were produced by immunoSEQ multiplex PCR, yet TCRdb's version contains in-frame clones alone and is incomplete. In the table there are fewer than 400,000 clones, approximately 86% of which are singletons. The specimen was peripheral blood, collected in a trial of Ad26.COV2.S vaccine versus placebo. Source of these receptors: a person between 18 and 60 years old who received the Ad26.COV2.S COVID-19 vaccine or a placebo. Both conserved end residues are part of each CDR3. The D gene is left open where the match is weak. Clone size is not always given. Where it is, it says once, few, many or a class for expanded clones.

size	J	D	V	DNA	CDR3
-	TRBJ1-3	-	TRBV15	TGTGCCACCAGCACGGTTTTTGAAGACCTACTCTCTGGAAACACCATATATTTT	CATSTVFEDLLSGNTIYF
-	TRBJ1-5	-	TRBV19	TGTGCCAGTAGTACCCTAGGGACGAGAAGCAATCAGCCCCAGCATTTT	CASSTLGTRSNQPQHF
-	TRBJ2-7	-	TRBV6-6	TGTGCCAGCAGTTATCAGGACAGCAGCTACGAGCAGTACTTC	CASSYQDSSYEQYF
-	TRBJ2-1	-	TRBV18	TGTGCCAGCTCACCACTGGGTCTGACCTACAATGAGCAGTTCTTC	CASSPLGLTYNEQFF
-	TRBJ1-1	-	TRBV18	TGTGCCAGCTCACGCCGCGACGGACGAACTACTGAAGCTTTCTTT	CASSRRDGRTTEAFF
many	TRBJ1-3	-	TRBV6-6	TGTGCCGCTGGGGGGGAAGGAAACACCATATATTTT	CAAGGEGNTIYF
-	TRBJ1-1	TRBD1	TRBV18	TGTGCCAGCTCACTAACCGGGACAGGGGGCGGCACTGAAGCTTTCTTT	CASSLTGTGGGTEAFF
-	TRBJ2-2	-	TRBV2	TGTGCCAGCAGTCCCGATATCGGGGCGAGACGGGTGGAGCTGTTTTTT	CASSPDIGARRVELFF
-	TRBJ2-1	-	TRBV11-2	TGTGCCAGCAGCTTCGACAGAGGAACCTACAATGAGCAGTTCTTC	CASSFDRGTYNEQFF
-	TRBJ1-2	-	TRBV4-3	TGCGCCAGCAGCCAAGAAGCCACACAGGCAAACTATGGCTACACCTTC	CASSQEATQANYGYTF
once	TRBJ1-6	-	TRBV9	TGTGCCAGCAGCGTAGCACGGGAGAATTCACCCCTCCACTTT	CASSVARENSPLHF
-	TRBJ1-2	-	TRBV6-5	TGTGCCAAAACCAGGGGAACTAACTATGGCTACACCTTC	CAKTRGTNYGYTF
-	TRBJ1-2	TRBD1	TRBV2	TGTGCCAGCAGCCGAATGGGACAGGGGAGCTATGGCTACACCTTC	CASSRMGQGSYGYTF
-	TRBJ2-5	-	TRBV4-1	TGCGCCAGCAGCTCACAACGCCAGGGGAGATTGGAGACCCAGTACTTC	CASSSQRQGRLETQYF
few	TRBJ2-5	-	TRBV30	TGTGCCTGTGGTCCTGGGCGGGGGCGCGGGGAGACCCAGTACTTC	CACGPGRGRGETQYF
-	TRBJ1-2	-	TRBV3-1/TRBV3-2	TGTGCCAGCAGCCACCTGGGCATTGCCTATGGCTACACCTTC	CASSHLGIAYGYTF
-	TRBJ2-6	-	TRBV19	TGTGCCAGTAGTATAACCGGGGGCCTCTCTGGGGCCAACGTCCTGACTTTC	CASSITGGLSGANVLTF
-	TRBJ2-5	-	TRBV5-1	TGCGCCAGCTGGAACCAAGAGACCCAGTACTTC	CASWNQETQYF
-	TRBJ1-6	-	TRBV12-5	TGTGCTAGTGGGCGACAGAATAATTCACCCCTCCACTTT	CASGRQNNSPLHF
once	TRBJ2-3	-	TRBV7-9	TGTGCCAGCAGCTTAGGGGAGTCACCGACAGATACGCAGTATTTT	CASSLGESPTDTQYF
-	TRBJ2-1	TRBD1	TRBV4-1	TGCGCCAGCAGCCCGTGGGACAGCCCTATGAATGAGCAGTTCTTC	CASSPWDSPMNEQFF
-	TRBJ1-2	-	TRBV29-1	TGCAGCGTCGAGGGGGGGATCTTC	CSVEGGIF